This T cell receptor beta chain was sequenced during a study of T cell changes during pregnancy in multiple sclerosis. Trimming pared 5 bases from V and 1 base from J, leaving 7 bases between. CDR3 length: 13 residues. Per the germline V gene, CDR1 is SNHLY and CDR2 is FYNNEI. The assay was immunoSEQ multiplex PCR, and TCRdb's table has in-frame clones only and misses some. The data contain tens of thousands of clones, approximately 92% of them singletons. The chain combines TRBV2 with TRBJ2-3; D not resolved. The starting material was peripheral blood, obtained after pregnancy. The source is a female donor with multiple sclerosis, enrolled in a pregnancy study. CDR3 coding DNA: TGTGCCAGCAGTCCGTTAGGCACAGATACGCAGTATTTT. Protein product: CASSPLGTDTQYF.